A single sample is the source of the 26 T cell receptor beta chains below, sequenced in a study of T cell changes during pregnancy in multiple sclerosis. Assay: immunoSEQ multiplex PCR; the TCRdb copy retains only in-frame clones and omits some. Among about 28,000 clones listed, more than 85% were seen once. The specimen comprised CD4+ T cells from peripheral blood mononuclear cells, sampled in the first trimester of pregnancy. The receptors here all came from a female donor in good health, enrolled as a control in a pregnancy study.

A note on this clone: One end of the junction is discordant with germline, which a read error may explain. The chain has TRBV11-2 and TRBJ1-5, with 8 bases lining up with TRBD1. The CDR3 runs to 15 residues. CDR1 and CDR2 from the germline V gene are SGHAT and FQNNGV. DNA of the CDR3: TGTGCCAGCAGCCCGCATTCAGGGGGCAAACAGCCCCAGCATTTT. Its translation is CASSPHSGGKQPQHF.

The rearrangement joins TRBV7-8 to TRBJ2-1; 9 bases are a match to TRBD1. V gave up 2 bases and J gave up 7 bases; unmatched junction bases: 9. This CDR3 spans 16 amino acids. Per the germline V gene, CDR1 is SGHVS and CDR2 is FQNEAQ. The DNA of the CDR3 is TGTGCCAGCAGCTTAAAACAGGGGGCGCTTAGGAATGAGCAGTTCTTC. Amino acid sequence: CASSLKQGALRNEQFF.

V and J are TRBV7-8 and TRBJ2-7, with 10 bases identical to TRBD1. The ends lost 5 bases at V and 7 bases at J; junction bases unmatched: 5. The CDR3 consists of 13 residues. From germline, CDR1 is SGHVS and CDR2 FQNEAQ. Here the CDR3 reads CASSKGQGGEQYF. Written as DNA, the CDR3 is TGTGCCAGCAGCAAAGGACAGGGGGGGGAGCAGTACTTC.

This chain uses TRBV5-1 with TRBJ2-1; TRBD1 aligns across 8 bases. The CDR3 is 14 amino acids. In germline, CDR1 is SGHRS, CDR2 YFSETQ. J gave up 5 bases and V 4 bases, and 5 bases lay outside the gene matches. CDR3 residues: CASSPDREDNEQFF. The CDR3 DNA is TGCGCCAGCAGCCCGGACAGGGAAGACAATGAGCAGTTCTTC.

In this sample, this clone turned up a few times. Here the CDR3 reads CASSDDLVRGYGYTF. In nucleotides, the CDR3 is TGTGCCAGCAGTGACGACCTCGTACGGGGGTATGGCTACACCTTC. The chain links TRBV25-1 to TRBJ1-2; D might be TRBD1 (5 bases). The CDR3 covers 15 residues. Per the germline V gene, CDR1 is MGHDK and CDR2 is SYGVNS. V lost 3 bases to trimming and J lost 5 bases, with 16 bases between them.

The chain couples TRBV6-5 to TRBJ2-5, with 7 bases identical to TRBD1. The DNA end is more similar to TRBJ2-7, so the J call may be wrong. Germline V CDR1 and CDR2: MNHEY, SVGAGI. CDR3 length: 16 amino acids. This chain's CDR3 is CASSYSLGQHSYEQYF. The CDR3 coding sequence is TGTGCCAGCAGTTACTCCCTGGGACAGCACTCCTACGAGCAGTACTTC.

Note on this clone: This sample includes further DNA sequences coding for the same CDR3. This rearrangement joins TRBV6-6 to TRBJ1-2; no clear D. Germline assignment: CDR1 MNHNY and CDR2 SVGAGI (reference sequence). CDR3 length: 13 residues. Trimming removed 6 bases at V and 0 bases at J, with 8 bases between. CDR3 coding DNA: TGTGCCAGCAGCAGCGACTCTAACTATGGCTACACCTTC. Protein product: CASSSDSNYGYTF.

This clone was counted only a few times. The CDR3 DNA reads TGTGCCAGCAGCTTGTATCTTGCAGGGGATGGCTACACCTTC. Translating it yields CASSLYLAGDGYTF. The chain carries TRBV7-8 and TRBJ1-2; TRBD1 is a possible D gene (6 bases). Trimming took off 3 bases at V and 6 bases at J, with 14 bases between the two ends. Per germline, CDR1 SGHVS and CDR2 FQNEAQ. CDR3 length: 14 amino acids.

This chain uses TRBV19 with TRBJ2-7; the match to TRBD1 covers 9 bases. The J segment lost 5 bases and the V segment lost 6 bases, leaving 8 bases of the junction unmatched. Per germline, CDR1 LNHDA and CDR2 SQIVND (reference sequence). The CDR3 is made up of 14 amino acids. CDR3 nucleotide sequence: TGTGCCAGTAGCCGACAGGGGGGTTTCGACGAGCAGTACTTC. Protein product: CASSRQGGFDEQYF. Supplemented by reference TRBV19 and TRBJ2-7, the full variable domain reads DGGITQSPKYLFRKEGQNVTLSCEQNLNHDAMYWYRQDPGQGLRLIYYSQIVNDFQKGDIAEGYSVSREKKESFPLTVTSAQKNPTAFYLCASSRQGGFDEQYFGPGTRLTVT.

The chain is built from TRBV7-3 and TRBJ2-7; 7 bases align to TRBD1. CDR1 SGHTA and CDR2 FQGTGA come from the germline V gene. V lost 5 bases and J lost 6; bases outside the gene matches: 10. CDR3 length: 14 amino acids. This chain's CDR3 is CASSQGQTLGEQYF. Written as DNA, the CDR3 is TGTGCCAGCAGCCAGGGACAGACTCTTGGCGAGCAGTACTTC. Using reference TRBV7-3 and TRBJ2-7 for the parts outside the CDR3, the full variable domain is GAGVSQTPSNKVTEKGKYVELRCDPISGHTALYWYRQSLGQGPEFLIYFQGTGAADDSGLPNDRFFAVRPEGSVSTLKIQRTERGDSAVYLCASSQGQTLGEQYFGPGTRLTVT.

This chain joins TRBV7-6 and TRBJ2-7; no reliable D call. The CDR3 covers 14 residues. V gave up 6 bases and J gave up 0 bases, with 12 bases separating them. Germline-derived CDR1 and CDR2 are SGHVS and FNYEAQ. CDR3 DNA: TGTGCCAGCAGTCACATCGCACACTCCTACGAGCAGTACTTC. Translated, it gives CASSHIAHSYEQYF.

As DNA, the CDR3 is TGCGCCAGCAGCTTCCTCCTTGCGGGCACCGGGGAGCTGTTTTTT. Its translation: CASSFLLAGTGELFF. The chain couples TRBV5-1 to TRBJ2-2; D is perhaps TRBD2 (5 bases). The CDR3 totals 15 residues. CDR1 is SGHRS and CDR2 is YFSETQ in the germline V gene. V was cut by 2 bases and J by 4 bases, with 12 bases left in between.

The gene calls are TRBV7-2 and TRBJ2-5; the D is unclear. With 1 base removed from V and 7 bases from J, the gap between germline ends came to 13 bases. This CDR3 has 14 amino acids. Germline V gene data show CDR1 as SGHTA and CDR2 as FQGNSA. The CDR3 loop reads CASSLERSAGTQYF. The CDR3, as DNA: TGTGCCAGCAGCTTAGAAAGGTCGGCAGGGACCCAGTACTTC.

The chain combines TRBV28 with TRBJ2-7; TRBD2 matches at 8 bases. V was clipped by 6 bases and J by 2 bases; unmatched bases: 21. The CDR3 is made up of 19 amino acids. CDR1 and CDR2 (germline): MDHEN, SYDVKM. This CDR3 is CASRPSLREAVSLTYEQYF. The DNA of the CDR3 is TGTGCCAGCAGACCCAGTTTGCGGGAGGCGGTCTCCCTAACCTACGAGCAGTACTTC.

This chain uses TRBV4-1 with TRBJ1-3, with D perhaps TRBD1 (6 bases). The ends were cut back, 1 base at V and 0 bases at J, with 19 bases in the middle. The germline V gene has CDR1 MGHRA and CDR2 YSYEKL. This CDR3 is 19 amino acids long. In nucleotides, the CDR3 is TGCGCCAGCAGCCAAGTGGGGGGGGCCGGCCGAGTCTCTGGAAACACCATATATTTT. This translates into CASSQVGGAGRVSGNTIYF.

This CDR3 reads CSIRGDEQFF. CDR3 DNA: TGCAGCATAAGGGGTGATGAGCAGTTCTTC. The chain couples TRBV29-1 to TRBJ2-1; tentative D call: TRBD1 (5 bases). The CDR3 contains 10 residues. Germline values: CDR1 SQVTM, CDR2 ANQGSEA. V lost 8 bases and J 8 bases, leaving 10 bases between the germline ends.

V usage is TRBV4-2 and J usage is TRBJ2-3; 9 positions match TRBD2. CDR1 is LGHNA and CDR2 is YNFKEQ in the germline V gene. J was trimmed by 4 bases and V by 0 bases; bases with no gene match: 5. The length of the CDR3 is 16 residues. This chain's CDR3 is CASSQDNSGGADTQYF. As DNA, the CDR3 is TGTGCCAGCAGCCAAGATAATAGCGGGGGAGCAGATACGCAGTATTTT.

In this sample, this clone turned up once. V and J are TRBV30 and TRBJ1-1; D uncertain. The CDR3 is 13 amino acids. Germline V gives CDR1 GTSNPN, CDR2 SVGIG (reference sequence). Trimming removed 0 bases from V and 7 bases from J, with 12 bases in between. The CDR3 DNA sequence: TGTGCCTGGAGTGTAGTGAGGAGTCGTGAAGCTTTCTTT. Protein: CAWSVVRSREAFF.

The rearrangement joins TRBV12-1 to TRBJ2-7; the table names TRBD2, a call not compared with the DNA. TRBV12-1 is an annotated pseudogene. The CDR3 is 12 amino acids. CDR3 loop: CASSFAGDEQYF. The CDR3 bases are TGTGCCAGCAGCTTTGCCGGGGACGAGCAGTACTTC.

The chain has TRBV6-6 and TRBJ1-5; TRBD1 agrees at 9 bases. Trimming at V came to 6 bases and at J to 2 bases, leaving 8 bases not matched to a gene. Germline-derived CDR1 and CDR2 are MNHNY and SVGAGI (reference sequence). The CDR3 extends over 16 amino acids. The CDR3 loop reads CASRGPGQGGNQPQHF. DNA for the CDR3: TGTGCCAGCAGGGGCCCGGGACAGGGAGGCAATCAGCCCCAGCATTTT.

The gene calls are TRBV4-1 and TRBJ1-5; no firm D call. The CDR3 is 13 residues long. V was clipped by 2 bases and J by 5 bases, with 7 bases between them. Germline V gives CDR1 MGHRA, CDR2 YSYEKL. The DNA for the CDR3 is TGCGCCAGCAGCCAACAACGCGATCAGCCCCAGCATTTT. This sequence encodes CASSQQRDQPQHF.

In DNA form, the CDR3 reads TGCGCCAGCAGCCAAGGAAAGGTAATAGCGGGAGCACGGGATACGCAGTATTTT. Translation gives CASSQGKVIAGARDTQYF. The rearrangement uses TRBV4-1 and TRBJ2-3, with 9 bases aligning to TRBD2. V shed 1 base and J 6 bases; nucleotides not matched to a gene: 14. CDR1 is MGHRA, CDR2 YSYEKL, per germline. The CDR3 runs 18 residues.

The rearrangement joins TRBV6-5 to TRBJ2-5; tentatively, D is TRBD1 (5 bases). Germline loops: CDR1 MNHEY, CDR2 SVGAGI. The V gene lost 2 bases and the J gene lost 7 bases, with 17 bases spanning the gap. There are 15 residues in the CDR3. CDR3 in amino acids: CASSYVFEGDLTQYF. DNA for the CDR3: TGTGCCAGCAGTTACGTATTTGAAGGGGATTTGACCCAGTACTTC.

A few counts support this clone. The chain couples TRBV5-4 to TRBJ1-2; D remains ambiguous. The V and J ends lost 5 bases and 3 bases respectively, with 5 bases between them. In germline, CDR1 is SGHNT, CDR2 YYREEE (reference sequence). This CDR3 has 11 residues. CDR3 nucleotides: TGTGCCAGCAGTACAGACTATGGCTACACCTTC. This sequence encodes CASSTDYGYTF.

The chain joins TRBV5-8 to TRBJ1-2; D gene ambiguous. Germline values: CDR1 SGHTS, CDR2 YDEGEE. The CDR3 runs 15 residues. V gave up 0 bases and J gave up 5 bases, with 14 bases separating them. Written as DNA, the CDR3 is TGTGCCAGCAGCTTGGCCCGAAGGCAGGCGTATGGCTACACCTTC. Encoded protein: CASSLARRQAYGYTF. The variable domain in full, with the rest retrieved from reference TRBV5-8 and TRBJ1-2, is EAGVTQSPTHLIKTRGQQATLRCSPISGHTSVYWYQQALGLGLQFLLWYDEGEERNRGNFPPRFSGRQFPNYSSELNVNALELEDSALYLCASSLARRQAYGYTFGSGTRLTVV.

The V and J genes are TRBV5-6 and TRBJ2-7, with D perhaps TRBD2 (6 bases). CDR1 and CDR2 from the germline V gene are SGHDT and YYEEEE. There are 14 residues in the CDR3. Deletions cut 4 bases from V and 1 base from J, with 12 bases between. The CDR3 loop reads CASSQGGGSYEQYF. CDR3 sequence (DNA): TGTGCCAGCAGCCAGGGAGGCGGATCCTACGAGCAGTACTTC.